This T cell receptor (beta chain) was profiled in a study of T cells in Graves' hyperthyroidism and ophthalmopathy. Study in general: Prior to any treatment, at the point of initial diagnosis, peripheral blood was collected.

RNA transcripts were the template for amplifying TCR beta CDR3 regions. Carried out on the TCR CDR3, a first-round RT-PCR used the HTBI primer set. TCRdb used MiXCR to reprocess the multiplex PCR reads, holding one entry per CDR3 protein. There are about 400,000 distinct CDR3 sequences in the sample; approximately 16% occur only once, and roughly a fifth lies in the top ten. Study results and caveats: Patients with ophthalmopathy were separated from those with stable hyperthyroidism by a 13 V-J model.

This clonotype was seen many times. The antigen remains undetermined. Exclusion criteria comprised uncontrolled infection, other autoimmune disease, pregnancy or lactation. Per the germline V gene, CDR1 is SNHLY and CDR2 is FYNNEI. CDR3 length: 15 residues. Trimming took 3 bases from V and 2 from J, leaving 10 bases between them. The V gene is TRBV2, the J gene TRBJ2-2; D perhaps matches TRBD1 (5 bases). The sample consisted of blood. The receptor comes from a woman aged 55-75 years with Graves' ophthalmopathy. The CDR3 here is CASSDTGSNTGELFF. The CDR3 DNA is TGTGCCAGCAGTGATACAGGTTCTAACACCGGGGAGCTGTTTTTT.